These T cell receptor beta chains were read from a single sample in a study of liver allograft versus peripheral blood T cells. TCRdb redid the calling of the reads with MiXCR, one entry per CDR3 protein. The sample includes 2,300 or so distinct CDR3 sequences, around 17% of them seen just once. The source is a human patient who had a liver transplant. The graft donor may account for some of the T cells. CDR3s include the opening cysteine and the closing phenylalanine or tryptophan. D genes are given only for firm matches. Not every row has a clone size; where given, it reads once, few, many or a size class.

j_call clone_size v_call d_call cdr3_aa cdr3_nt
TRBJ2-1 - TRBV6-1 - CASSDQFF TGTGCCAGCAGCGATCAGTTCTTC
TRBJ1-5 large TRBV24-1 - CATSDFQGNQPQHF TGTGCCACCAGTGATTTTCAAGGCAATCAGCCCCAGCATTTT
TRBJ1-1 few TRBV25-1 - CASSSNTEAFF TGTGCCAGCAGTTCAAACACTGAAGCTTTCTTT
TRBJ2-2 medium-sized TRBV16 - CASSPSTGELFF TGTGCCAGCAGCCCGTCAACCGGGGAGCTGTTTTTT
TRBJ1-2 medium-sized TRBV20-1 - CSARAREGVLYGYTF TGCAGTGCTAGAGCGAGGGAAGGCGTCCTTTATGGCTACACCTTC
TRBJ2-5 - TRBV6-6 TRBD1 CASTTYHRGYETQYF TGTGCCAGCACCACTTATCACAGGGGTTACGAGACCCAGTACTTC
TRBJ2-7 many TRBV6-5 - CASRRSLSVEDEQYF TGTGCCAGCAGGCGCAGTTTGTCGGTAGAGGACGAGCAGTACTTC
TRBJ1-2 - TRBV7-9 TRBD1 CASSLGTGQGYTF TGTGCCAGCAGCTTGGGGACAGGGCAAGGCTACACCTTC
TRBJ1-1 few TRBV9 TRBD1 CASSTRTGSEAFF TGTGCCAGCAGCACCCGGACAGGGTCTGAAGCTTTCTTT
TRBJ2-2 medium-sized TRBV29-1 - CSVEEAGEAGELFF TGCAGCGTTGAAGAGGCAGGGGAGGCCGGGGAGCTGTTTTTT
TRBJ1-2 medium-sized TRBV5-4 - CASSLGRIDGYTF TGTGCCAGCAGCTTGGGACGGATTGATGGCTACACCTTC
TRBJ2-7 medium-sized TRBV20-1 TRBD1 CSALIPRTGSYEQYF TGCAGTGCCCTCATACCTCGGACAGGGTCCTACGAGCAGTACTTC
TRBJ1-5 large TRBV6-2/TRBV6-3 - CASSNQGPQHF TGTGCCAGCAGTAATCAGGGGCCCCAGCATTTT
TRBJ1-1 few TRBV2 - CATSEGEAFF TGTGCCACCTCTGAGGGGGAAGCTTTCTTT
TRBJ2-1 - TRBV19 - CASSPQGPHEQFF TGTGCCAGTAGTCCACAGGGACCCCATGAGCAGTTCTTC
TRBJ2-1 - TRBV2 - CASSEVDEQFF TGTGCCAGCAGTGAAGTGGATGAGCAGTTCTTC
TRBJ1-1 medium-sized TRBV9 - CASSPRDTANTEAFF TGTGCCAGCAGCCCGCGGGACACTGCGAACACTGAAGCTTTCTTT
TRBJ1-1 - TRBV29-1 TRBD1 CSVGTGRTEAFF TGCAGCGTTGGGACAGGGCGGACTGAAGCTTTCTTT
TRBJ1-1 medium-sized TRBV5-6 - CASSLGPNTEAFF TGTGCCAGCAGCTTGGGACCGAACACTGAAGCTTTCTTT
TRBJ1-5 many TRBV2 - CASSEYPGVSNQPQHF TGTGCCAGCAGTGAATACCCAGGGGTAAGCAATCAGCCCCAGCATTTT
TRBJ1-2 - TRBV16 - CASSQLEATNYGYTF TGTGCCAGCAGCCAATTGGAGGCAACTAACTATGGCTACACCTTC
TRBJ2-7 medium-sized TRBV6-1 TRBD1 CASSEGKDRVYEQYF TGTGCCAGCAGTGAAGGGAAGGACAGGGTCTACGAGCAGTACTTC
TRBJ2-7 - TRBV7-2 TRBD2 CASSPFSGAYEQYF TGTGCCAGCAGCCCTTTTAGCGGGGCTTACGAGCAGTACTTC
TRBJ2-1 medium-sized TRBV27 TRBD2 CASSLISGSPYNEQFF TGTGCCAGCAGTTTAATAAGCGGGAGCCCCTACAATGAGCAGTTCTTC
TRBJ1-2 medium-sized TRBV19 - CASSIEGASRYGYTF TGTGCCAGTAGTATCGAAGGGGCTTCTAGATATGGCTACACCTTC
TRBJ1-2 medium-sized TRBV19 - CASSIDYGRTRGYTF TGTGCCAGTAGTATAGATTACGGACGGACTAGGGGCTACACCTTC
TRBJ1-6 medium-sized TRBV7-9 - CASSLGSPLHF TGTGCCAGCAGCTTAGGCTCACCCCTCCACTTT
TRBJ1-1 medium-sized TRBV12-3/TRBV12-4 - CASTPGGTEAFF TGTGCCAGCACCCCTGGGGGGACTGAAGCTTTCTTT
TRBJ1-2 medium-sized TRBV27 TRBD1 CASSPTGYPYGYTF TGTGCCAGCAGTCCGACAGGGTATCCCTATGGCTACACCTTC
TRBJ1-3 - TRBV2 - CAGLGTGNTIYF TGTGCCGGCCTTGGGACTGGAAACACCATATATTTT
TRBJ2-2 medium-sized TRBV19 - CASSMQGPGELFF TGTGCCAGTAGTATGCAGGGACCCGGGGAGCTGTTTTTT
TRBJ1-2 medium-sized TRBV27 - CASTRGFNYGYTF TGTGCCAGCACCCGGGGTTTTAACTATGGCTACACCTTC
TRBJ1-2 medium-sized TRBV7-9 TRBD1 CASSLGASGQGPNGYTF TGTGCCAGCAGTTTAGGGGCAAGCGGACAGGGACCAAATGGCTACACCTTC
TRBJ1-6 large TRBV27 - CASSGREYSPLHF TGTGCCAGTAGCGGCAGGGAGTATTCACCCCTCCACTTT